The 25 T cell receptor beta chains below were found in one sample sequenced in a study of PD-L1 blockade in urothelial cancer (dated by TCRdb to the late 2010s). The library was prepared using the immunoSEQ multiplex PCR assay. The source is immuneACCESS, and TCRdb retained only in-frame sequences with V and J called. Part of the clones is not carried over; for the studies checked, unresolved V genes explain less than half of this, and the remainder is unexplained. The sample profile shows just under 40,000 clones; approximately 90% of them were found once. Of the sample, 11% falls within the top ten clones. The sample's time point label, decoded: pretreatment peripheral blood. This sample comprised PBMCs, obtained around atezolizumab (anti-PD-L1) treatment. The receptors derive from a woman in her sixties with urothelial cancer.

The chain carries TRBV7-9 and TRBJ1-2; tentative D call: TRBD1 (5 bases). This CDR3 has 14 amino acids. Germline V gene data show CDR1 as SEHNR and CDR2 as FQNEAQ (reference sequence). Trimming removed 2 bases from V and 6 bases from J, with 13 bases in between. The CDR3 region has the DNA TGTGCCAGCAGCTTAAGTTCAGGGCCCGATGGCTACACCTTC. Translated: CASSLSSGPDGYTF.

V is TRBV6-6 and J is TRBJ2-2, with D tentatively TRBD2 (5 bases). The germline V gene encodes CDR1 MNHNY and CDR2 SVGAGI (reference sequence). The CDR3 extends over 14 amino acids. Trimming left V 4 bases short and J 3 bases short, with 9 bases between. Written as DNA, the CDR3 is TGTGCCAGCAGTTCCACACTAGACACCGGGGAGCTGTTTTTT. Its translation is CASSSTLDTGELFF.

The V call is TRBV18, the J call TRBJ2-7; no reliable D call. The V end lost 3 bases, the J end lost 0 bases, and 9 bases lay between the germline ends. The CDR3 totals 14 residues. Germline V CDR1 and CDR2: KGHSH, LQKENI. The CDR3 coding sequence is TGTGCCAGCTCACCGCAGATCAGCTCCTACGAGCAGTACTTC. This sequence encodes CASSPQISSYEQYF. Together with reference TRBV18 and TRBJ2-7, the CDR3 gives the full variable domain: NAGVMQNPRHLVRRRGQEARLRCSPMKGHSHVYWYRQLPEEGLKFMVYLQKENIIDESGMPKERFSAEFPKEGPSILRIQQVVRGDSAAYFCASSPQISSYEQYFGPGTRLTVT.

V and J are TRBV18 and TRBJ1-1; 8 bases are a match to TRBD1. Germline V gene sequence: CDR1 KGHSH, CDR2 LQKENI. The J segment lost 1 base and the V segment lost 5 bases, leaving 3 bases of the junction unmatched. The CDR3 covers 14 residues. The CDR3, as DNA: TGTGCCAGCTCAAGGGACAGGAAGAACACTGAAGCTTTCTTT. The encoded protein is CASSRDRKNTEAFF.

The gene calls are TRBV19 and TRBJ2-3; 7 nucleotides match TRBD1. The V and J ends lost 5 bases and 2 bases, in that order; junction bases with no gene match: 4. The CDR3 has 14 amino acids. The germline CDR1 and CDR2 sequences are LNHDA and SQIVND (reference sequence). DNA for the CDR3: TGTGCCAGTAGTGACAGGGCACCCACAGATACGCAGTATTTT. It codes for CASSDRAPTDTQYF.

The gene calls are TRBV10-3 and TRBJ2-1; 12 nucleotides match TRBD2. Per germline, CDR1 ENHRY and CDR2 SYGVKD. The CDR3 spans 17 residues. V lost 8 bases to trimming and J lost 2 bases; unmatched junction nucleotides: 10. Here the CDR3 DNA reads TGTGCCATCGGGCTAGCGGGAGGGCCGGGGACCTACAATGAGCAGTTCTTC. It translates to CAIGLAGGPGTYNEQFF.

The chain carries TRBV7-2 and TRBJ2-7; maybe TRBD2 (7 bases). CDR3 size: 15 residues. The V end was cut by 5 bases, the J end by 4 bases, with 18 bases between. CDR1 SGHTA and CDR2 FQGNSA come from the germline V gene. CDR3 sequence reads: CASSPGGGSVYEQYF. CDR3 sequence (DNA): TGTGCCAGCAGCCCTGGGGGCGGGAGTGTTTACGAGCAGTACTTC.

This chain connects TRBV6-5 to TRBJ1-5; D is perhaps TRBD1 (6 bases). This CDR3 is built from 16 residues. The V end was cut by 4 bases, the J end by 0 bases, with 13 bases between. The germline gives CDR1 MNHEY, CDR2 SVGAGI. The CDR3 nucleotides are TGTGCCAGCAGTTCGACAGGAGGTTATAGCAATCAGCCCCAGCATTTT. It codes for CASSSTGGYSNQPQHF.

The chain links TRBV28 to TRBJ2-2; D is undetermined. Trimming took 7 bases from V and 3 from J, leaving 15 bases between them. This CDR3 contains 15 residues. Looked up from germline, CDR1 is MDHEN and CDR2 is SYDVKM. The CDR3 coding sequence is TGTGCCAGCACTTCGGTGGGCCGATACACCGGGGAGCTGTTTTTT. Protein: CASTSVGRYTGELFF.

The chain couples TRBV4-1 to TRBJ1-2, with 11 bases aligning to TRBD1. This CDR3 is built from 15 residues. Trimming at V came to 0 bases and at J to 7 bases, leaving 4 bases not matched to a gene. Germline CDR1 reads MGHRA; CDR2 reads YSYEKL. CDR3 residues: CASSQDRTGGIGYTF. The CDR3 coding sequence is TGCGCCAGCAGCCAAGATAGGACAGGGGGCATTGGCTACACCTTC.

V gene TRBV5-1 combines with J gene TRBJ2-7, with 12 bases that match TRBD2. V shed 0 bases, J shed 5 bases, and the junction held 6 bases outside the gene matches. Per germline, CDR1 SGHRS and CDR2 YFSETQ. The length of the CDR3 is 16 residues. The CDR3 region has the DNA TGCGCCAGCAGCTTGGCGACTAGCGGGAGTGTCGACGAGCAGTACTTC. It yields the protein CASSLATSGSVDEQYF.

This clone was seen only a few times. This chain uses TRBV19 with TRBJ2-2, with D possibly being TRBD1 (5 bases). The CDR3 has 14 amino acids. V was trimmed by 6 bases and J by 3 bases, leaving 11 bases between them. Germline V gene sequence: CDR1 LNHDA, CDR2 SQIVND (reference sequence). CDR3 amino acids: CASRQGWYTGELFF. The DNA of the CDR3 is TGTGCCAGTAGGCAGGGTTGGTACACCGGGGAGCTGTTTTTT. Variable domain in full (rest from reference TRBV19 and TRBJ2-2): DGGITQSPKYLFRKEGQNVTLSCEQNLNHDAMYWYRQDPGQGLRLIYYSQIVNDFQKGDIAEGYSVSREKKESFPLTVTSAQKNPTAFYLCASRQGWYTGELFFGEGSRLTVL.

In its sample, this clone was seen a few times. The J gene is TRBJ1-1, the V gene TRBV28; D is undetermined. Looked up from germline, CDR1 is MDHEN and CDR2 is SYDVKM. V was cut by 5 bases and J by 5 bases, with 12 bases left in between. This CDR3 is 13 amino acids long. The CDR3 protein is CASSLGGKTEAFF. The CDR3 DNA reads TGTGCCAGCAGTCTAGGCGGCAAGACTGAAGCTTTCTTT.

This chain links TRBV7-8 with TRBJ2-5; tentative D call: TRBD2 (6 bases). Germline CDR1 SGHVS, CDR2 FQNEAQ. Trimming pared 2 bases from V and 1 base from J, leaving 17 bases between. The CDR3 loop spans 17 amino acids. CDR3 nucleotides: TGTGCCAGCAGCTTATCAGGTAGCGGAGCCCCCCAAGAGACCCAGTACTTC. It is translated as CASSLSGSGAPQETQYF.

The CDR3 DNA follows: TGTGCCAGTAGTCTCCAGATCACAGATACGCAGTATTTT. It encodes CASSLQITDTQYF. This chain uses TRBV19 with TRBJ2-3; D unresolved. Germline V gene data show CDR1 as LNHDA and CDR2 as SQIVND (reference sequence). Between the trimmed V and J ends, which lost 5 bases and 2 bases, there was a span of 8 bases. The CDR3 has 13 amino acids.

The chain employs TRBV6-5 and TRBJ2-1, with 12 bases aligning to TRBD2. V lost 6 bases to trimming and J lost 2 bases; unmatched junction nucleotides: 2. Germline assignment: CDR1 MNHEY and CDR2 SVGAGI. This CDR3 region has 15 residues. The CDR3 loop reads CASRRTSGTYNEQFF. CDR3 DNA: TGTGCCAGCAGGCGGACTAGCGGGACCTACAATGAGCAGTTCTTC.

The chain has TRBV2 and TRBJ2-2; no firm D call. Germline CDR1 SNHLY, CDR2 FYNNEI. There are 12 residues in the CDR3. Trimming removed 5 bases from V and 5 bases from J, with 6 bases in between. The CDR3 nucleotides are TGTGCCAGCAGTACAGTGACCGGGGAGCTGTTTTTT. This gives the protein CASSTVTGELFF.

This clone was observed a single time. The chain joins TRBV19 to TRBJ2-7; no firm D call. V shed 7 bases and J shed 7 bases, with 11 bases lying between them. Germline V gene sequence: CDR1 LNHDA, CDR2 SQIVND (reference sequence). The CDR3 runs 11 residues. The CDR3 DNA reads as TGTGCCAGTACCAACAAAGTAGAGCAGTACTTC. Translated: CASTNKVEQYF.

This chain connects TRBV7-3 to TRBJ2-1; TRBD2 matches 13 bases. The CDR3 covers 15 residues. Germline V lookup: CDR1 SGHTA, CDR2 FQGTGA. With 3 bases clipped from V and 8 bases from J, the junction kept 4 bases outside the gene matches. The CDR3 sequence is CASSLGLAGKYEQFF. CDR3 coding DNA: TGTGCCAGCAGCTTGGGACTAGCGGGAAAGTATGAGCAGTTCTTC.

The chain links TRBV19 to TRBJ2-3; 7 bases align to TRBD2. Unmatched junction bases numbered 10, after V lost 6 bases and J lost 4 bases. The CDR3 totals 15 residues. The germline CDR1 and CDR2 sequences are LNHDA and SQIVND (reference sequence). The DNA for the CDR3 is TGTGCCAGTAGGGGGAGCGGGATCGGCGCAGATACGCAGTATTTT. It translates to CASRGSGIGADTQYF. Together with reference TRBV19 and TRBJ2-3, the CDR3 gives the full variable domain: DGGITQSPKYLFRKEGQNVTLSCEQNLNHDAMYWYRQDPGQGLRLIYYSQIVNDFQKGDIAEGYSVSREKKESFPLTVTSAQKNPTAFYLCASRGSGIGADTQYFGPGTRLTVL.

The chain carries TRBV9 and TRBJ2-2; D might be TRBD2 (5 bases). CDR1 SGDLS and CDR2 YYNGEE come from the germline V gene. The CDR3 contains 16 residues. Trimming took 4 bases from V and 5 from J, leaving 18 bases between them. The CDR3 nucleotides are TGTGCCAGCAGCCCCAGCGGTGGGGAAGGGACCGGGGAGCTGTTTTTT. Its translation: CASSPSGGEGTGELFF.

V gene TRBV2 combines with J gene TRBJ2-7; 9 bases line up with TRBD2. Germline CDR1 reads SNHLY; CDR2 reads FYNNEI. This CDR3 spans 16 amino acids. V lost 2 bases, J lost 4 bases, and 9 bases stayed unmatched. The CDR3 DNA reads TGTGCCAGCAGTGAACTAGCGGGATTAGTTGGGTACGAGCAGTACTTC. Its translation is CASSELAGLVGYEQYF.

The chain is built from TRBV7-2 and TRBJ1-5; tentative D call: TRBD1 (5 bases). Trimming shortened V by 1 base and J by 2 bases, and 12 bases separated the two germline ends. CDR1 is SGHTA and CDR2 is FQGNSA in the germline V gene. The CDR3 runs 16 residues. The CDR3 region is CASSLGEGPGNQPQHF. The CDR3 region has the DNA TGTGCCAGCAGCTTAGGGGAGGGGCCGGGCAATCAGCCCCAGCATTTT.

CDR3 residues: CAISESPGGPDTQYF. The CDR3 DNA reads as TGTGCCATCAGTGAGTCGCCGGGAGGCCCAGATACGCAGTATTTT. The J gene is TRBJ2-3, the V gene TRBV10-3; 7 bases match TRBD2. The germline V gene has CDR1 ENHRY and CDR2 SYGVKD. This CDR3 region has 15 residues. Trimming took 0 bases from V and 4 from J; bases not matched to a gene: 4.

The CDR3 sequence: CATSRQGINTEAFF. The CDR3 DNA follows: TGTGCCACCAGCCGGCAGGGGATTAACACTGAAGCTTTCTTT. The chain is built from TRBV15 and TRBJ1-1; a possible D gene is TRBD1 (6 bases). V was cut by 5 bases and J by 2 bases, with 12 bases left in between. The CDR3 covers 14 residues. Germline V CDR1 and CDR2: LNHNV, YYDKDF (reference sequence).